This TCR beta chain was found in a study of cytomegalovirus exposure and HLA in healthy donors. Findings of the study overall: Usually a TCR sequence was rare, but some public TCRs were found in many donors. TCR beta V- and J-gene trimming was later associated with a missense DCLRE1C variant.

A note on this clone: The antigen is unknown.

The CDR3 contains 13 residues. Germline CDR1 reads LGHNA; CDR2 reads YSLEER. V shed 0 bases and J shed 5 bases, with 7 bases lying between them. PCR employed 60 Vbeta and 13 Jbeta primers. In the study's own analysis: About 12 million of the roughly 80 million unique TCR beta chains counted in a later analysis were shared. Data came from immunoSEQ multiplex PCR; TCRdb stores just in-frame clones and leaves some out. V, J and clone size derive from that table, while D and trimming were established from the DNA sequence. Counted here are approximately 130,000 clones, 60% to 80% occurring once; the ten biggest clones make up 1% to 1.5%.

Sequencing was carried out using PBMCs. The receptor's source is a man aged 45-65 years in good health and CMV-seronegative. V usage is TRBV4-3 and J usage is TRBJ1-2; possibly TRBD1 for D (6 bases). The CDR3: CASSQEQGYGYTF. In nucleotides, the CDR3 is TGCGCCAGCAGCCAAGAACAGGGTTATGGCTACACCTTC.